This TCR beta chain is from a study of beta chain features in type 1 diabetes. The CDR3 extends over 15 amino acids. Germline-derived CDR1 and CDR2 are LNHNV and YYDKDF (reference sequence). Trimming pared 5 bases from V and 6 bases from J, leaving 20 bases between. As for this clone: Its antigen is unknown.

Sequencing targeted expressed TCRB transcripts, as all isolated RNA had been reverse transcribed. Produced via immunoSEQ multiplex PCR; TCRdb's table is partial and in-frame only. The repertoire consists of hundreds of thousands of clones, with roughly a sixth occurring once and the leading ten covering about 0.097%. Notes on the study in general: Insertion counts at VDJ junctions were lower in type 1 diabetes patients, who also showed more deletions there.

Sequences were obtained from naive CD4+ T cells from blood. The V gene is TRBV15, the J gene TRBJ2-7, with a tentative D call TRBD1 (6 bases). The receptor's source is a man younger than 35 in good health. CDR3 amino acids: CATSPALTRGSEQYF. In nucleotides, the CDR3 is TGTGCCACCAGCCCCGCTCTCACCAGGGGTAGCGAGCAGTACTTC.